These 5 T cell receptor beta chains came from one sample sequenced in a study of T cells in Graves' hyperthyroidism and ophthalmopathy. Amplification of TCR beta CDR3 regions was performed using RNA transcripts as template. HTBI primers were used for first-round RT-PCR of the TCR CDR3. MiXCR, applied by TCRdb to the multiplex PCR reads, yields one record per CDR3 protein. The sample yields about 540,000 distinct CDR3 sequences, just over 45% seen once. The sample taken for sequencing was peripheral blood or thyroid tissue (not recorded which). These receptors originate from a woman aged 18-29 years with Graves' hyperthyroidism.

This clonotype was counted many times. The chain links TRBV18 to TRBJ1-6, with TRBD1 matching 9 bases. CDR3 length equals 14 residues. Germline V gives CDR1 KGHSH, CDR2 LQKENI. With V trimmed by 4 bases and J by 7 bases, 2 bases remained unmatched. The CDR3 spells CASSRTGENSPLHF. The CDR3 DNA reads as TGTGCCAGCTCACGGACAGGGGAGAATTCACCCCTCCACTTT.

V and J are TRBV5-1 and TRBJ2-7, with 7 nucleotides matching TRBD2. V shed 0 bases and J 6 bases; nucleotides not matched to a gene: 6. CDR1 is SGHRS, CDR2 YFSETQ, per germline. This CDR3 has 14 residues. For the CDR3, the DNA is TGCGCCAGCAGCTTGGCGGGGGAGGGCCGCGAGCAGTACTTC. This encodes CASSLAGEGREQYF.

V and J are TRBV7-6 and TRBJ2-7, with D perhaps matching TRBD2 (5 bases). The CDR3 has 13 amino acids. V was trimmed by 6 bases and J by 7 bases, leaving 16 bases between them. Per germline, CDR1 SGHVS and CDR2 FNYEAQ. The CDR3 spells CASSDPVGGEQYF. The CDR3 bases are TGTGCCAGCAGTGACCCGGTCGGCGGGGAGCAGTACTTC.

This clonotype has at least ten counts. The CDR3 nucleotides are TGTGCCAGCAGTCCCCCGGGGACTGTTTCTGGGGCCAACGTCCTGACTTTC. Translating gives CASSPPGTVSGANVLTF. The chain recombines TRBV12-3 or TRBV12-4 with TRBJ2-6; D is perhaps TRBD2 (6 bases). With 5 bases removed from V and 1 base from J, the gap between germline ends came to 15 bases. There are 17 residues in the CDR3.

V is TRBV2 and J is TRBJ2-5; perhaps TRBD1 as D (5 bases). CDR3 length: 14 residues. Germline V gene sequence: CDR1 SNHLY, CDR2 FYNNEI. V was shortened by 7 bases and J by 5 bases, with 17 bases between the two germline ends. CDR3 DNA sequence: TGTGCCAGCAACAGGCTGAACACCGGGGAGACCCAGTACTTC. It yields the protein CASNRLNTGETQYF.